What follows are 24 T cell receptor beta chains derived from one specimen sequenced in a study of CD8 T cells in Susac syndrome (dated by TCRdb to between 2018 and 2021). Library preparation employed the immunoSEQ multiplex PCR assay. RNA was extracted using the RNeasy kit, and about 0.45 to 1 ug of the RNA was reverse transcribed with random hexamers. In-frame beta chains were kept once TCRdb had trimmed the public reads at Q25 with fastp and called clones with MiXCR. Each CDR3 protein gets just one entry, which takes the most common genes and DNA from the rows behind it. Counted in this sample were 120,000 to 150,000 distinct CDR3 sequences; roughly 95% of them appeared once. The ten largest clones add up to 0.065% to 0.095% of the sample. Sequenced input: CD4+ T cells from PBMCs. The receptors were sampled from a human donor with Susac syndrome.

The CDR3 nucleotides are TGTGCCAGCAGCTTAGTAGTCGGGGCAGAGACCCAGTACTTC. It is translated as CASSLVVGAETQYF. The chain links TRBV11-2 to TRBJ2-5; D might be TRBD1 or TRBD2, each matching 5 bases. With 1 base removed from V and 4 bases from J, the gap between germline ends came to 10 bases. CDR1 and CDR2 (germline): SGHAT, FQNNGV. CDR3 length equals 14 residues.

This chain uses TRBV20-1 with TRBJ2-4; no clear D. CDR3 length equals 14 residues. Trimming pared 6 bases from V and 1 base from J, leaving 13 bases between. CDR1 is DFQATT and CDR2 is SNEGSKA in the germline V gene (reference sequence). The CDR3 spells CSALVEGAKNIQYF. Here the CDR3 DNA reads TGCAGTGCCCTGGTTGAAGGGGCCAAAAACATTCAGTACTTC.

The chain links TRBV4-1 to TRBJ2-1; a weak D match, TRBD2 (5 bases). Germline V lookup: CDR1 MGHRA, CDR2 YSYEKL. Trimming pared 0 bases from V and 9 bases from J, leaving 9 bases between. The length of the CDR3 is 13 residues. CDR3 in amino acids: CASSQDGLGEQFF. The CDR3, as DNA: TGCGCCAGCAGCCAAGATGGACTGGGTGAGCAGTTCTTC.

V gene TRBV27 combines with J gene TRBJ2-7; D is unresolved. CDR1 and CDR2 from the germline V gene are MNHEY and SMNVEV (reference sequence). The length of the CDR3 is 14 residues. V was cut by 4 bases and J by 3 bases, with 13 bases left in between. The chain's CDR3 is CASSSEGRLYEQYF. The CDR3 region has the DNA TGTGCCAGCAGTTCGGAAGGCAGGCTCTACGAGCAGTACTTC.

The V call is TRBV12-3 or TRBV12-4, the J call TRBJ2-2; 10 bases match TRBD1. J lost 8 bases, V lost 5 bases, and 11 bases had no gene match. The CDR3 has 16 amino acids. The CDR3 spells CASSNPGQGPIGELFF. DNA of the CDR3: TGTGCCAGCAGTAATCCGGGACAGGGGCCGATAGGGGAGCTGTTTTTT.

The CDR3 protein is CSVKDSGGQPQHF. The DNA of the CDR3 is TGCAGCGTTAAGGATAGCGGGGGGCAGCCCCAGCATTTT. V is TRBV29-1 and J is TRBJ1-5, with a tentative D call TRBD1 (5 bases). This CDR3 region has 13 residues. Germline V gene lookup returns CDR1 SQVTM and CDR2 ANQGSEA. V shed 5 bases and J shed 7 bases, with 15 bases lying between them. The variable domain in full, completed from reference TRBV29-1 and TRBJ1-5, reads SAVISQKPSRDICQRGTSLTIQCQVDSQVTMMFWYRQQPGQSLTLIATANQGSEATYESGFVIDKFPISRPNLTFSTLTVSNMSPEDSSIYLCSVKDSGGQPQHFGDGTRLSIL.

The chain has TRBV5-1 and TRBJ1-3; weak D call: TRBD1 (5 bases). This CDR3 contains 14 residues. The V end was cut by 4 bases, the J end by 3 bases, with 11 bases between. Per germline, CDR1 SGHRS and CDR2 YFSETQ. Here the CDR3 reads CASSPGELGNTIYF. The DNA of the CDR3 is TGCGCCAGCAGCCCGGGGGAACTTGGAAACACCATATATTTT.

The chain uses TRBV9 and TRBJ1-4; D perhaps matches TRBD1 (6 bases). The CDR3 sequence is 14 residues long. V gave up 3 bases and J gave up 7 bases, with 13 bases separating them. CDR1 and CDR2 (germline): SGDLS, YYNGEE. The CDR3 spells CASSAGGAGEKLFF. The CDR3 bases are TGTGCCAGCAGCGCCGGGGGCGCGGGTGAAAAACTGTTTTTT.

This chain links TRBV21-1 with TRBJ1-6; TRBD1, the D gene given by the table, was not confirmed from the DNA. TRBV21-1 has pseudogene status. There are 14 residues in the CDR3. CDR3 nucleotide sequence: TGTGCCAGCAGCCCCCGGACAGGGGATTCACCCCTCCACTTT. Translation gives CASSPRTGDSPLHF.

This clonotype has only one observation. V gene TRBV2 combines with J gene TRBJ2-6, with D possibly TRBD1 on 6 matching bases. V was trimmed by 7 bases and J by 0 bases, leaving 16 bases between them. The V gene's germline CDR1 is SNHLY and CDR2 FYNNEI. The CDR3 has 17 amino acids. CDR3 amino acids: CASNDRTVISGANVLTF. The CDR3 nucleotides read TGTGCCAGCAACGACAGGACAGTGATCTCTGGGGCCAACGTCCTGACTTTC.

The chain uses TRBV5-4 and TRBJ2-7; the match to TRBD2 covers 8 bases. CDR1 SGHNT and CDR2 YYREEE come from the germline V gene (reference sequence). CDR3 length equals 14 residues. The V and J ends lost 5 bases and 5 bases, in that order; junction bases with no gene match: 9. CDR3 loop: CASRPGGGINEQYF. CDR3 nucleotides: TGTGCCAGCAGGCCCGGCGGGGGGATAAACGAGCAGTACTTC.

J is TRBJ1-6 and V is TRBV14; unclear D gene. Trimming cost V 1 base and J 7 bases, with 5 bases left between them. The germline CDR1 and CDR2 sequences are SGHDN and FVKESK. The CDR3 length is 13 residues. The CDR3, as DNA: TGTGCCAGCAGCCAAGTCCAGAATTCACCCCTCCACTTT. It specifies CASSQVQNSPLHF. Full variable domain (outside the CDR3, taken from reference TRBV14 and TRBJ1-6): EAGVTQFPSHSVIEKGQTVTLRCDPISGHDNLYWYRRVMGKEIKFLLHFVKESKQDESGMPNNRFLAERTGGTYSTLKVQPAELEDSGVYFCASSQVQNSPLHFGNGTRLTVT.

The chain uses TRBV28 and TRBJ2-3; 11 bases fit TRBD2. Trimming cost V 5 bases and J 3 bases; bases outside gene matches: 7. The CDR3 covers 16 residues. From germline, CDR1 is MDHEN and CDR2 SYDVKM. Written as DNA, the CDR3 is TGTGCCAGCAGTGGACGACTAGCGGGAATGACAGATACGCAGTATTTT. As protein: CASSGRLAGMTDTQYF.

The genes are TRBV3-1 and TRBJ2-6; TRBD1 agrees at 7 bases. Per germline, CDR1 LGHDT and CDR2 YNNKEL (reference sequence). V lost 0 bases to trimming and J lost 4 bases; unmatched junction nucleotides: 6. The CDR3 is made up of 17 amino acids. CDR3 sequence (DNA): TGTGCCAGCAGCCAAGATGACAGGGTTACCGGGGCCAACGTCCTGACTTTC. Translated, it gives CASSQDDRVTGANVLTF.

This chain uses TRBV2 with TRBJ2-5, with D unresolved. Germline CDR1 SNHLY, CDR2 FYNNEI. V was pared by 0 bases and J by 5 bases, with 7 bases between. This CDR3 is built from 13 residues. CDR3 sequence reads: CASSEAWWETQYF. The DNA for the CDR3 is TGTGCCAGCAGTGAAGCGTGGTGGGAGACCCAGTACTTC. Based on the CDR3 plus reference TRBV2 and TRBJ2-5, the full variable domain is EPEVTQTPSHQVTQMGQEVILRCVPISNHLYFYWYRQILGQKVEFLVSFYNNEISEKSEIFDDQFSVERPDGSNFTLKIRSTKLEDSAMYFCASSEAWWETQYFGPGTRLLVL.

CDR3 sequence: CSGGDSTGELFF. In DNA form, the CDR3 reads TGCAGCGGCGGGGACAGCACCGGGGAGCTGTTTTTT. The chain combines TRBV29-1 with TRBJ2-2; maybe TRBD1 (7 bases). This CDR3 has 12 residues. The germline gives CDR1 SQVTM, CDR2 ANQGSEA. Trimming removed 7 bases at V and 4 bases at J, with 10 bases between.

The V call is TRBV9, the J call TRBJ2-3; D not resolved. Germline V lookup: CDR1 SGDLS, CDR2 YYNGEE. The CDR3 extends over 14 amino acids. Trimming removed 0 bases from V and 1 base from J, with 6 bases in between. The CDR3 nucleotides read TGTGCCAGCAGCGTAGGGCGAGGCACAGATACGCAGTATTTT. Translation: CASSVGRGTDTQYF.

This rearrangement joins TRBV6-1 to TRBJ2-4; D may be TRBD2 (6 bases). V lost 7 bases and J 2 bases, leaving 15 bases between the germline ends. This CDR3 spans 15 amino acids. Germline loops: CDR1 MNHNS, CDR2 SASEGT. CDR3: CASILAAGTKNIQYF. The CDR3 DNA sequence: TGTGCCAGCATCCTGGCCGCGGGGACCAAAAACATTCAGTACTTC.

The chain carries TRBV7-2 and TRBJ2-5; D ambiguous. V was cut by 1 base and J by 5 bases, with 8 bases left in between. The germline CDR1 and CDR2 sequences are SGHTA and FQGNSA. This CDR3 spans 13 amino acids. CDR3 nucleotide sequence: TGTGCCAGCAGCTTAGGGGCTAGGGAGACCCAGTACTTC. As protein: CASSLGARETQYF.

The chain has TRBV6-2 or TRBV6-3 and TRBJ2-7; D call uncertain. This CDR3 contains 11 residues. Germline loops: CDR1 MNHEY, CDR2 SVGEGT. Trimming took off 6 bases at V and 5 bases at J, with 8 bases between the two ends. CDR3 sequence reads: CASSPLNEQYF. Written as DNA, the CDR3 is TGTGCCAGCAGCCCTCTCAACGAGCAGTACTTC.

CDR3 loop: CASSFDGQAKNIQYF. DNA for the CDR3: TGTGCCAGCAGTTTTGATGGCCAAGCCAAAAACATTCAGTACTTC. V and J are TRBV12-3 or TRBV12-4 and TRBJ2-4; no reliable D call. CDR3 length equals 15 residues. The V end was cut by 3 bases, the J end by 0 bases, with 9 bases between.

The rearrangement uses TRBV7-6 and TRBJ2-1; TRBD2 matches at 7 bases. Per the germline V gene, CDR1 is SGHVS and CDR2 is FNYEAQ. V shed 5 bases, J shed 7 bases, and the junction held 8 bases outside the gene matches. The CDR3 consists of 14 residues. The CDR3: CASSQPGLSNEQFF. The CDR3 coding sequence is TGTGCCAGCAGCCAGCCGGGACTATCGAATGAGCAGTTCTTC. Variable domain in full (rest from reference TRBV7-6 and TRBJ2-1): GAGVSQSPRYKVTKRGQDVALRCDPISGHVSLYWYRQALGQGPEFLTYFNYEAQQDKSGLPNDRFSAERPEGSISTLTIQRTEQRDSAMYRCASSQPGLSNEQFFGPGTRLTVL.

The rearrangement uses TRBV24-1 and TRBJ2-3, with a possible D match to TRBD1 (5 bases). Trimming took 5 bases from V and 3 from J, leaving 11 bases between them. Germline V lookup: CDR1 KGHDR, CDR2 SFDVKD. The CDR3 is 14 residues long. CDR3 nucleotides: TGTGCCACCAGTGTCGCCCGGACAACAGATACGCAGTATTTT. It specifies CATSVARTTDTQYF.

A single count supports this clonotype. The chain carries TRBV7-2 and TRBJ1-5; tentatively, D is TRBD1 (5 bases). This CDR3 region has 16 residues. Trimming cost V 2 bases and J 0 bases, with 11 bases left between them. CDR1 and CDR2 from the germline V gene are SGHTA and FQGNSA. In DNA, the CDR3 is TGTGCCAGCAGCTTATGGGGCACTTATAGCAATCAGCCCCAGCATTTT. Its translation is CASSLWGTYSNQPQHF.